This record covers a single T cell receptor beta chain. Its target is not known. The sample is drawn from a study of cytomegalovirus exposure and HLA in healthy donors. Findings and caveats of the study: HLA alleles showed associations with about 17,000 TCR beta sequences in a later analysis, at a 0.05 false discovery rate. It emerged from a later analysis that several of the most significant clusters appeared to be linked to common viral pathogens.

These donors, healthy bone marrow donors, were studied. This PCR relied on a set of 60 Vbeta primers and 13 Jbeta primers. Repertoires were generated with immunoSEQ multiplex PCR, while TCRdb's copy carries only in-frame clones and drops some. The sample records 100,000 to 150,000 clones, 70% to 80% being singletons. The TCR originated in a woman aged 50 to 60 in good health and CMV-seronegative. Material for sequencing was PBMCs.

The CDR3 bases are TGTGCCAGCAGCCCGCCCGGGTTGGAGACCCAGTACTTC. It is translated as CASSPPGLETQYF. The chain employs TRBV5-8 and TRBJ2-5; D uncertain. Germline V gives CDR1 SGHTS, CDR2 YDEGEE. CDR3 length: 13 amino acids. V gave up 4 bases and J gave up 5 bases, with 12 bases separating them. Combining the CDR3 with reference TRBV5-8 and TRBJ2-5 gives the whole variable domain EAGVTQSPTHLIKTRGQQATLRCSPISGHTSVYWYQQALGLGLQFLLWYDEGEERNRGNFPPRFSGRQFPNYSSELNVNALELEDSALYLCASSPPGLETQYFGPGTRLLVL.